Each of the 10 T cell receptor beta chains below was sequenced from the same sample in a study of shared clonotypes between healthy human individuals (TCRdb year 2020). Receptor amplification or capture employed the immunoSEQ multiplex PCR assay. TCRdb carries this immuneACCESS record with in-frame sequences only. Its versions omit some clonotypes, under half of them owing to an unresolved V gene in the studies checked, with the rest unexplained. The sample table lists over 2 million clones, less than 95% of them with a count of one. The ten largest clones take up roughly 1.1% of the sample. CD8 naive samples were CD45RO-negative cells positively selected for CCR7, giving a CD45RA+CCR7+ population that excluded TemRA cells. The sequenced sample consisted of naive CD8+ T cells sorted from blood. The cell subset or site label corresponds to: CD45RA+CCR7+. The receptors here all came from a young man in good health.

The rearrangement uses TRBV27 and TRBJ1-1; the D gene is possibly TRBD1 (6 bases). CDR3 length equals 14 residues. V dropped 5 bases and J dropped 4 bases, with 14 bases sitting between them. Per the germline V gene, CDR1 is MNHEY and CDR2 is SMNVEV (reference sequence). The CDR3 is CASSTYRVGTEAFF. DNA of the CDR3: TGTGCCAGCAGTACCTACAGGGTGGGCACTGAAGCTTTCTTT.

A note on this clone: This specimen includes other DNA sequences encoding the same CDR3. CDR3 nucleotides: TGTGCCAGCAGCGTACGGGGGCCGAACACCGGGGAGCTGTTTTTT. The encoded protein is CASSVRGPNTGELFF. The chain carries TRBV9 and TRBJ2-2, with D tentatively TRBD1 or TRBD2 (6 bases each). CDR1 SGDLS and CDR2 YYNGEE come from the germline V gene. This CDR3 has 15 amino acids. The V and J ends lost 1 base and 0 bases respectively, with 7 bases between them.

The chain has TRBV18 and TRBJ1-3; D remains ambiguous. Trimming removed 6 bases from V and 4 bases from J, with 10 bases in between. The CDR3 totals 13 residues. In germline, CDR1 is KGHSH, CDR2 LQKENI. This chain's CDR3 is CASSPERGNTIYF. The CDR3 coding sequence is TGTGCCAGCTCCCCGGAAAGGGGAAACACCATATATTTT.

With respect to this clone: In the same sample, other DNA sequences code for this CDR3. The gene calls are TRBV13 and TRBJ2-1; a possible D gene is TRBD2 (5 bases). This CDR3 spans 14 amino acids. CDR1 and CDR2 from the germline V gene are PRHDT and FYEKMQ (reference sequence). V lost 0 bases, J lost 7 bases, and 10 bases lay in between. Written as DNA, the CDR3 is TGTGCCAGCAGCTTAGGGCTAGCTGGAAATGAGCAGTTCTTC. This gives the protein CASSLGLAGNEQFF.

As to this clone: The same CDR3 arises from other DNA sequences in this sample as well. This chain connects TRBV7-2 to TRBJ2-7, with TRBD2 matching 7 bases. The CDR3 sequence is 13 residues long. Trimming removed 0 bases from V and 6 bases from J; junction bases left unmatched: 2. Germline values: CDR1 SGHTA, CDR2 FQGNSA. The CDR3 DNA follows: TGTGCCAGCAGCTTAGCTGGCGGGGGCGAGCAGTACTTC. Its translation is CASSLAGGGEQYF.

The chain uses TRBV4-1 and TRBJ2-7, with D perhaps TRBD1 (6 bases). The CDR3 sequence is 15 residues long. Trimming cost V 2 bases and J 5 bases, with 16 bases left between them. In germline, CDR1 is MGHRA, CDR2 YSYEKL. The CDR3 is CASSQTTGYYDEQYF. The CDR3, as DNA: TGCGCCAGCAGCCAAACCACAGGGTACTACGACGAGCAGTACTTC.

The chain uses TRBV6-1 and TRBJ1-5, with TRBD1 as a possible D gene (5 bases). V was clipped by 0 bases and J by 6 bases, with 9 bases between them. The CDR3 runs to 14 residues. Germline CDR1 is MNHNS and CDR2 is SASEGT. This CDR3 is CASSEAYRSQPQHF. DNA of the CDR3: TGTGCCAGCAGTGAAGCTTACAGGAGTCAGCCCCAGCATTTT.

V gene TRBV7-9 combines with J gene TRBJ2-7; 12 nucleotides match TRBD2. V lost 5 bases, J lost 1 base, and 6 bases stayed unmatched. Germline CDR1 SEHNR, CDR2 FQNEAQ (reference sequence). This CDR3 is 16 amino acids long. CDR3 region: CASSGGTSGFSYEQYF. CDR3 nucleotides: TGTGCCAGCAGCGGCGGGACTAGCGGGTTTTCCTACGAGCAGTACTTC.

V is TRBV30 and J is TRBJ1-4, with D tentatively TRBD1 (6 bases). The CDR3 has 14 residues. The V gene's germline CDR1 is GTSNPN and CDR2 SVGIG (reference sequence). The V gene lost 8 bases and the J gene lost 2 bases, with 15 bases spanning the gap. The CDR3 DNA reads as TGTGCCGGCTGTACAGGGTGGACTAATGAAAAACTGTTTTTT. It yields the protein CAGCTGWTNEKLFF.

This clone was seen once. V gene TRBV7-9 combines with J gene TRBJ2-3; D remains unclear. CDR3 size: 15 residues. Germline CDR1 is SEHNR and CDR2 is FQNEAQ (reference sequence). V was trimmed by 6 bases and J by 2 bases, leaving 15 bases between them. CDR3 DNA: TGTGCCAGCAGTGGCTGGCACGGAGTCACAGATACGCAGTATTTT. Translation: CASSGWHGVTDTQYF.